The 14 T cell receptor beta chains below all came from one sample that was sequenced in a study of T cell changes during pregnancy in multiple sclerosis. Libraries were prepared by immunoSEQ multiplex PCR; TCRdb keeps only in-frame clonotypes and omits some of them. The data show tens of thousands of clones, approximately 92% seen once. Source: peripheral blood, taken in the third trimester of pregnancy. All receptors derive from a female donor in good health, enrolled as a control in a pregnancy study.

This chain links TRBV30 with TRBJ2-3; 10 nucleotides match TRBD2. This CDR3 is 14 amino acids long. CDR1 is GTSNPN, CDR2 SVGIG, per germline (reference sequence). The CDR3 nucleotides are TGTGCTACACTTGGGGGACTAGCGACAGATACGCAGTATTTT. Encoded protein: CATLGGLATDTQYF.

On this clone: Other DNA sequences in the same sample also yield this CDR3. In nucleotides, the CDR3 is TGTGCCAGCACCCCGACTAGCGGAGTCCCCTACGAGCAGTACTTC. The encoded protein is CASTPTSGVPYEQYF. This chain joins TRBV2 and TRBJ2-7, with TRBD2 identical over 9 bases. The germline CDR1 and CDR2 sequences are SNHLY and FYNNEI. The CDR3 totals 15 residues. Trimming removed 7 bases from V and 2 bases from J; junction bases left unmatched: 9.

The V and J genes are TRBV28 and TRBJ1-2; a possible D gene is TRBD1 (5 bases). CDR3 size: 13 residues. Germline CDR1 and CDR2: MDHEN and SYDVKM. Trimming pared 4 bases from V and 8 bases from J, leaving 14 bases between. The CDR3 DNA is TGTGCCAGCAGTTGGGACTCCGGGAGCGGCTACACCTTC. This translates into CASSWDSGSGYTF.

The V call is TRBV10-3, the J call TRBJ2-3; TRBD2 matches at 7 bases. CDR3 length: 15 amino acids. Per the germline V gene, CDR1 is ENHRY and CDR2 is SYGVKD. V lost 2 bases and J lost 2; bases outside the gene matches: 4. The CDR3 protein is CAISEPSGNTDTQYF. CDR3 bases: TGTGCCATCAGTGAGCCTAGCGGAAACACAGATACGCAGTATTTT.

V and J are TRBV27 and TRBJ2-3, with TRBD1 identical over 9 bases. V dropped 8 bases and J dropped 1; count of bases not matched to a gene: 4. The CDR3 contains 14 residues. The germline V gene has CDR1 MNHEY and CDR2 SMNVEV (reference sequence). As DNA, the CDR3 is TGTGCCAGCGGACGGGACAGGGGCACAGATACGCAGTATTTT. Its protein product is CASGRDRGTDTQYF.

The rearrangement uses TRBV19 and TRBJ1-4, with D possibly TRBD1 on 5 matching bases. Deletions cut 6 bases from V and 0 bases from J, with 11 bases between. Germline CDR1 LNHDA, CDR2 SQIVND (reference sequence). This CDR3 spans 15 amino acids. The CDR3 nucleotides read TGTGCCAGTAGGCGCGTACAGGCAACTAATGAAAAACTGTTTTTT. It is translated as CASRRVQATNEKLFF.

The chain has TRBV18 and TRBJ2-7, with TRBD1 matching 7 bases. The CDR3 is 16 amino acids. With 3 bases clipped from V and 6 bases from J, the junction kept 14 bases outside the gene matches. Germline CDR1 KGHSH, CDR2 LQKENI. Written as DNA, the CDR3 is TGTGCCAGCTCACCGAACGTAAGACAGGGCAAAGGCGAGCAGTACTTC. It codes for CASSPNVRQGKGEQYF.

This chain uses TRBV2 with TRBJ1-2; D may be TRBD1 (5 bases). This CDR3 has 14 amino acids. CDR1 is SNHLY, CDR2 FYNNEI, per germline. Trimming stripped 7 bases from V and 4 bases from J, with 16 bases between. The CDR3 DNA reads as TGTGCCAGCAAAGGGGATGGGCGGCCCTATGGCTACACCTTC. This codes for CASKGDGRPYGYTF.

The chain combines TRBV7-9 with TRBJ2-2; a possible D gene is TRBD2 (6 bases). The CDR3 is made up of 14 amino acids. Germline V lookup: CDR1 SEHNR, CDR2 FQNEAQ (reference sequence). Between the trimmed V and J ends, which lost 8 bases and 1 base, there was a span of 11 bases. The CDR3 bases are TGTGCCAGCGGGGGACTTCAGAACACCGGGGAGCTGTTTTTT. Protein product: CASGGLQNTGELFF.

The chain carries TRBV23-1 and TRBJ2-2; unclear D gene. TRBV23-1 is classed as an ORF, of uncertain function. The CDR3 sequence is 11 residues long. Trimming cost V 11 bases and J 6 bases, with 10 bases left between them. The CDR3 bases are TGCGCCCTACTTAACGCCGGGGAGCTGTTTTTT. As protein: CALLNAGELFF.

This clone was detected a few times. This rearrangement joins TRBV4-2 to TRBJ2-7; 8 bases are a match to TRBD2. Unmatched junction bases numbered 7, after V lost 1 base and J lost 2 bases. Germline CDR1 reads LGHNA; CDR2 reads YNFKEQ. The length of the CDR3 is 16 residues. CDR3 nucleotides: TGTGCCAGCAGCCAAGTCGATAGCGGGGCAACCTACGAGCAGTACTTC. This encodes CASSQVDSGATYEQYF.

This chain connects TRBV18 to TRBJ1-4; D might be TRBD1 (6 bases). Trimming shortened V by 4 bases and J by 3 bases, and 6 bases separated the two germline ends. CDR1 is KGHSH and CDR2 is LQKENI in the germline V gene. The CDR3 runs 13 residues. For the CDR3, the DNA is TGTGCCAGCTCACAGGGGGCTAATGAAAAACTGTTTTTT. As protein: CASSQGANEKLFF.

The V and J genes are TRBV5-4 and TRBJ1-2; tentatively, D is TRBD1 (6 bases). CDR1 is SGHNT, CDR2 YYREEE, per germline (reference sequence). Deletions cut 3 bases from V and 7 bases from J, with 13 bases between. The CDR3 is made up of 13 amino acids. CDR3 loop: CASSSEQGFGYTF. The CDR3, as DNA: TGTGCCAGCAGCTCGGAACAGGGCTTTGGCTACACCTTC.

V usage is TRBV4-2 and J usage is TRBJ1-5; TRBD1 aligns across 10 bases. V gave up 1 base and J gave up 7 bases; unmatched junction bases: 7. There are 16 residues in the CDR3. Germline lookup yields CDR1 LGHNA and CDR2 YNFKEQ. CDR3 DNA: TGTGCCAGCAGCCAAGGAGGGGACAGGGGTAGGCAGCCCCAGCATTTT. This translates into CASSQGGDRGRQPQHF.